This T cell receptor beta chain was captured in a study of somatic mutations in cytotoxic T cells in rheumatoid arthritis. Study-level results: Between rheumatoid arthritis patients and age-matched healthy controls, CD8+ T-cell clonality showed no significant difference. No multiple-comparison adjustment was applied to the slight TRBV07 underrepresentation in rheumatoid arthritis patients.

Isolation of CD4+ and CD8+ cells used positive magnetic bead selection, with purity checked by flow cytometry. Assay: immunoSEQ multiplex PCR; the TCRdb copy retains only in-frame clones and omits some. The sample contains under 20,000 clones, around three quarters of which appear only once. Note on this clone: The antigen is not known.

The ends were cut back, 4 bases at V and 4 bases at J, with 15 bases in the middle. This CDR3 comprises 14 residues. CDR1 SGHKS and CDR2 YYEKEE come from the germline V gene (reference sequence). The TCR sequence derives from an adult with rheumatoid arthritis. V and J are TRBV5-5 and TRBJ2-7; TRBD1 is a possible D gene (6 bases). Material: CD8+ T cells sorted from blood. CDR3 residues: CASSARTEWYEQYF. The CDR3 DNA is TGTGCCAGCAGCGCACGGACAGAATGGTACGAGCAGTACTTC.